Presented here are 11 T cell receptor beta chains from one specimen sequenced in a study of tumor-infiltrating lymphocytes in primary liver carcinoma. Scientists recovered RNA and DNA together from roughly 20-30 mg of unsorted bulk tissue. From around 520 ng of total RNA, TCR beta-specific cDNA was reverse-transcribed using a constant-region primer. Three nested multiplex PCR rounds, a slightly modified ARM-PCR, produced the libraries for TCR beta. TRBV1-TRBV30 forward and Cbeta reverse primers drove the first two approximately 11-cycle rounds. TCRdb itself ran the multiplex PCR reads through MiXCR, one entry per CDR3 protein. The table shows 85,000 to 100,000 distinct CDR3 sequences, with 65% to 70% occurring only once. The sequencing sample was made of tumor-adjacent normal liver tissue. Receptors originate from a man between 40 and 49 years old with primary liver carcinoma and hepatitis B virus infection.

As regards this clonotype: Germline and junction disagree at one end, which may indicate a read error. This chain uses TRBV11-2 with TRBJ2-7; D possibly uses TRBD1 or TRBD2 (5 bases each). Per the germline V gene, CDR1 is SGHAT and CDR2 is FQNNGV. CDR3 length equals 13 residues. The CDR3 loop is CASGLFGAKEQYF. The CDR3 bases are TGTGCCAGCGGCTTATTCGGGGCGAAAGAGCAGTATTTC. Full variable domain (remainder filled in from reference TRBV11-2 and TRBJ2-7): EAGVAQSPRYKIIEKRQSVAFWCNPISGHATLYWYQQILGQGPKLLIQFQNNGVVDDSQLPKDRFSAERLKGVDSTLKIQPAKLEDSAVYLCASGLFGAKEQYFGPGTRLTVT.

Concerning this clonotype: The junction shows a germline mismatch at one end, possibly a read error. This sequence joins TRBV2 and TRBJ2-1, with a tentative D call TRBD2 (7 bases). The CDR3 has 13 residues. Germline V gene data show CDR1 as SNHLY and CDR2 as FYNNEI. CDR3 in DNA: TGTGCCAGCCTTCAGGGGACTACTAATGAGCAATTCTTC. It is translated as CASLQGTTNEQFF.

This clonotype has only a few counts. A much larger clone differs by one base, so this may be a read error. The rearrangement uses TRBV4-1 and TRBJ2-3, with 13 bases matching TRBD2. Germline V gives CDR1 MGHRA, CDR2 YSYEKL. The V and J ends lost 0 bases and 5 bases, in that order; junction bases with no gene match: 8. This CDR3 is built from 18 residues. This CDR3 reads CASSQDRTSGSGVDTQYF. Written as DNA, the CDR3 is TGCGCCAGCAGCCAAGATAGGACTAGCGGGAGTGGGGTAGATACGCAGTATTTT.

The chain recombines TRBV6-6 with TRBJ2-7; TRBD1 matches 9 bases. Trimming at V came to 7 bases and at J to 2 bases, leaving 6 bases not matched to a gene. Looked up from germline, CDR1 is MNHNY and CDR2 is SVGAGI (reference sequence). The CDR3 spans 14 residues. The CDR3 region is CASKRDRATYEQYF. The CDR3 coding sequence is TGTGCCAGCAAAAGGGACAGGGCAACCTACGAGCAGTACTTC.

Comments on this clonotype: This is likely a read error, given that the CDR3 carries no conserved phenylalanine or tryptophan at its end. This chain connects TRBV29-1 to TRBJ2-3; TRBD1 or TRBD2 may be the D gene (6 bases each). Germline CDR1 is SQVTM and CDR2 is ANQGSEA. The V end was cut by 7 bases, the J end by 7 bases, with 18 bases between. The CDR3 is 13 amino acids. CDR3 sequence: CSAGAGGTYTQYS. CDR3 nucleotides: TGCAGCGCGGGGGCTGGAGGGACATATACGCAGTATTCT.

Concerning this clonotype itself: This is likely a read error, given that the CDR3 carries no conserved phenylalanine or tryptophan at its end. The chain employs TRBV29-1 and TRBJ2-2, with D unclear. Germline V gene lookup returns CDR1 SQVTM and CDR2 ANQGSEA. Between the trimmed V and J ends, which lost 4 bases and 6 bases, there was a span of 6 bases. The CDR3 extends over 11 amino acids. CDR3 in DNA: TGCAGCGTTGTTATGTCCGGGGAGCTGTTTTTA. It codes for CSVVMSGELFL.

Many counts were recorded for this clonotype. The V and J genes are TRBV4-2 and TRBJ2-1, with 7 bases fitting TRBD1. The CDR3 has 15 amino acids. CDR1 is LGHNA, CDR2 YNFKEQ, per germline. The junction had 6 bases not matched to a gene; V was cut back by 4 bases and J by 3 bases. CDR3 coding DNA: TGTGCCAGCAGCCTCCCGGGACAGAACTACAATGAGCAGTTCTTC. Its protein is CASSLPGQNYNEQFF.

In the case of this clonotype: A clone one base away is much larger, so this may be a read error. Since the CDR3 does not end with the conserved phenylalanine or tryptophan, this likely comes from a read error. This chain joins TRBV10-2 and TRBJ2-1; 11 bases are shared with TRBD2. V was clipped by 6 bases and J by 8 bases; unmatched bases: 6. In germline, CDR1 is WSHSY, CDR2 SAAADI. CDR3 length: 14 residues. The DNA of the CDR3 is TGCGCCAGCAGCCTGGGACTAGCGGACTATGAGCAGTTCCTC. It yields the protein CASSLGLADYEQFL.

As concerns this clonotype: The CDR3 ends on some other residue instead of the conserved phenylalanine or tryptophan, so this is likely a read error. It is unclear where the CDR3 begins or ends on the DNA, so no DNA is shown, and the CDR3 is as TCRdb lists it. V gene TRBV11-2 combines with J gene TRBJ2-7; the table's D call of TRBD2 was not tested on the DNA. The V gene's germline CDR1 is SGHAT and CDR2 FQNNGV. With termini counted, the CDR3 has 15 amino acids. CDR3 amino acids: CASCLGGTLPYEHYI.

Details on this clonotype: It may be a read error: a sequence one base away is much more abundant. The V gene is TRBV6-6, the J gene TRBJ2-3; D unresolved. V lost 6 bases to trimming and J lost 2 bases, with 18 bases between them. This CDR3 contains 16 residues. The germline V gene encodes CDR1 MNHNY and CDR2 SVGAGI (reference sequence). The DNA for the CDR3 is TGTGCCAGCAGCCTCTCATCGGGTAGCCCCACAGATACGCAGTATTTT. This translates into CASSLSSGSPTDTQYF.

To note about this clonotype: A junction boundary mismatches the germline segment, possibly from a read error. The V gene is TRBV7-2, the J gene TRBJ2-2, with D perhaps TRBD2 (6 bases). The germline CDR1 and CDR2 sequences are SGHTA and FQGNSA. This CDR3 has 17 residues. The CDR3 region has the DNA TGTGCCAGCAGCTTATACGGAGGACTAACTAACACCGGGGAGCTGTCCTTT. It translates to CASSLYGGLTNTGELSF.